This T cell receptor beta chain was documented in a study of T-cell reconstitution after alpha-beta-depleted transplantation in children. This CDR3 has 14 amino acids. V lost 0 bases and J 0 bases, leaving 6 bases between the germline ends. Germline V gives CDR1 DFQATT, CDR2 SNEGSKA (reference sequence). Unique molecular identifiers were incorporated when the TCRbeta library was constructed. A single record per CDR3 protein comes from TCRdb applying MiXCR to the PCR reads. The table lists some 500,000 distinct CDR3 sequences, around a third of them singletons, with approximately 2.3% in the top ten. The source is a human donor who donated a stem cell graft to a child with aplastic anemia. The V gene is TRBV20-1, the J gene TRBJ2-4; D is undetermined. The sample was PBMCs from the stem cell graft donor, taken from the stem cell graft. CDR3 residues: CSAREALAKNIQYF. The CDR3 DNA reads TGCAGTGCTAGAGAGGCCCTAGCCAAAAACATTCAGTACTTC.